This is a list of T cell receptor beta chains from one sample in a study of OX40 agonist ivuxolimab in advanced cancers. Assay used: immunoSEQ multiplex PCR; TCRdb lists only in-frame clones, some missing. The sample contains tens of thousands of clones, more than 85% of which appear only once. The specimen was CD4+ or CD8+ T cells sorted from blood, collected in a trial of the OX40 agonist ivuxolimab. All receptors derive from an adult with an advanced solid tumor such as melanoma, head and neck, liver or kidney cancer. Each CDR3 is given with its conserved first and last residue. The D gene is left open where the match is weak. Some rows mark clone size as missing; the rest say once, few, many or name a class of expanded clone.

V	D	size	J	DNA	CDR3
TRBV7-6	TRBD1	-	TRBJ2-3	TGTGCCAGCAGCTCGGGACAGCTCACAGATACGCAGTATTTT	CASSSGQLTDTQYF
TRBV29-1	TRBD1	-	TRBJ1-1	TGCAGCGGATCGGACAGGGCGGCAGCTTTCTTT	CSGSDRAAAFF
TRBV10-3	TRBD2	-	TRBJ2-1	TGTGCCATCACCATAGAGAATAGCGGGAGGAATGAGCAGTTCTTC	CAITIENSGRNEQFF
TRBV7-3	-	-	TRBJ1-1	TGTGCCAGCAGCCCTACGGCCGGGGCCTGGGGCACTGAAGCTTTCTTT	CASSPTAGAWGTEAFF
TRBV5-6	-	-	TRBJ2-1	TGTGCCAGCAGCGCAAACAGGGATCGTGAGCAGTTCTTC	CASSANRDREQFF
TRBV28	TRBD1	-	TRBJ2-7	TGTGCCAGCAGAAAGGGACAGGGACTATCCTACGAGCAGTACTTC	CASRKGQGLSYEQYF
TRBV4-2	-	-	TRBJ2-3	TGTGCCAGCAGCCAAGTATGGGGCGAGGATACGCAGTATTTT	CASSQVWGEDTQYF
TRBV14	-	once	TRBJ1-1	TGTGCCAGCAGCCCCGTAAGGGATGAAGCTTTCTTT	CASSPVRDEAFF
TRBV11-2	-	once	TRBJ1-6	TGTGCCAGCAGGACCGGACGGACCAATTCACCCCTCCACTTT	CASRTGRTNSPLHF
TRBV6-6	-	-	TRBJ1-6	TGTGCCAGCACCTACGGGGGTGATAATTCACCCCTCCACTTT	CASTYGGDNSPLHF
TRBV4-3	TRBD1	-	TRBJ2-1	TGCGCCAGCAGCCAAGATCCCAGGGGGCTGAATGAGCAGTTCTTC	CASSQDPRGLNEQFF
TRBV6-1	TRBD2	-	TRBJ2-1	TGTGCCAGCAGTGAACGGCGGGAGAAGGGGTTCTTC	CASSERREKGFF
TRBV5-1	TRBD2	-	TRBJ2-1	TGCGCCAGCAGCGTTGGACTAGCGGGAGTCAATGAGCAGTTCTTC	CASSVGLAGVNEQFF
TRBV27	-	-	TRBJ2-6	TGTGCCAGCAGGGGGGTAGCTGGGGCCAACGTCCTGACTTTC	CASRGVAGANVLTF
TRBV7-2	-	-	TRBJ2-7	TGTGCCAGCAGCTTACAACAGGGAAGCTCCTACGAGCAGTACTTC	CASSLQQGSSYEQYF
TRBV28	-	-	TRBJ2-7	TGTGCCAGCAGTTTATCCTCGCTGGGTAACTACGAGCAGTACTTC	CASSLSSLGNYEQYF
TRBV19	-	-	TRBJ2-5	TGTGCCAGCCGCCCGACATTTTTAGCTCCAGAGACCCAGTACTTC	CASRPTFLAPETQYF
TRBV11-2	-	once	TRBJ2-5	TGTGCCAGCAGCTCCGGGGTAACTTTAGAGACCCAGTACTTC	CASSSGVTLETQYF
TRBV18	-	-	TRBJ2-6	TGTGCCAGCTCACCACCGTGGTCCGACAACGTCCTGACTTTC	CASSPPWSDNVLTF
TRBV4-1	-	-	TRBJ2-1	TGCGCCAGCAGCCAAGAGGTGAGATCTCGGACGGCTGAGCAGTTCTTC	CASSQEVRSRTAEQFF
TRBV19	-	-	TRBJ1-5	TGTGCCAGTAGTGGGACATATAGCAATCAGCCCCAGCATTTT	CASSGTYSNQPQHF
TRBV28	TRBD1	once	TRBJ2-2	TGTGCCAGCACACAGGGGGCCGGGGAGCTGTTTTTT	CASTQGAGELFF
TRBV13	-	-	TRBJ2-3	TGTGCCAGCAGCTTAGATCCATTGTTAGGCGGGACGCAGTATTTT	CASSLDPLLGGTQYF
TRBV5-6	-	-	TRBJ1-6	TGTGCCAGCAGCTTGGGATCCTCCGGGCCCAATTCACCCCTCCACTTT	CASSLGSSGPNSPLHF
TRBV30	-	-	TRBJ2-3	TGTGCCTTGGATGGGAGCACGGGCCCAGATACGCAGTATTTT	CALDGSTGPDTQYF
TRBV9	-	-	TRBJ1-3	TGTGCCAGCAGCACATTACAGGGAACTGGAAACACCATATATTTT	CASSTLQGTGNTIYF
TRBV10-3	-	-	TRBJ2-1	TGTGCCATCAGGGCATCCGGGACCAACTCCTACAATGAGCAGTTCTTC	CAIRASGTNSYNEQFF
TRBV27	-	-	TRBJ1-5	TGTGCCAGCAGTTTCGGGGGGAGCAATCAGCCCCAGCATTTT	CASSFGGSNQPQHF
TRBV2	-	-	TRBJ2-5	TGTGCCAGCAGGACTGGACTATACCAAGAGACCCAGTACTTC	CASRTGLYQETQYF
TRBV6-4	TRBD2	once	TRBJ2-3	TGTGCCAGCAGTGATTCGACTAGCGGGGCGACGACGTATTTT	CASSDSTSGATTYF
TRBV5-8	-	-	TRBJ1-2	TGTGCCAGCAGCTTGGTACAGGGACGGTATGGCTACACCTTC	CASSLVQGRYGYTF
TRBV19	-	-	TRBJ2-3	TGTGCCAGTAGTATTGAAGGTCACCGCACAGATACGCAGTATTTT	CASSIEGHRTDTQYF
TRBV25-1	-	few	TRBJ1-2	TGTGCCAGCAGTCTTGGGACACACTATGGCTACACCTTC	CASSLGTHYGYTF
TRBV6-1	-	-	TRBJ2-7	TGTGCCAGCAGTGAAGGCTCGGTCACGCACGAGCAGTACTTC	CASSEGSVTHEQYF
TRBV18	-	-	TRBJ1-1	TGTGCCAGCTCACCAGGTGAGAACACTGAAGCTTTCTTT	CASSPGENTEAFF
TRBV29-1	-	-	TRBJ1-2	TGCAGCGTTGATATCGGGGGTGGCTATGGCTACACCTTC	CSVDIGGGYGYTF
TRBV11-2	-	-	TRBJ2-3	TGTGCCAGCAGCTTAGCCCAGGGGACGCAGTATTTT	CASSLAQGTQYF
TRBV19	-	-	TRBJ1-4	TGTGCCAGTTGTGCAACAGGTGCAACTAATGAAAAACTGTTTTTT	CASCATGATNEKLFF
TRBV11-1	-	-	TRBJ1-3	TGTGCCAGCAGCTTAACAGGGAGCTCTGGAAACACCATATATTTT	CASSLTGSSGNTIYF
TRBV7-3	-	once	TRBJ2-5	TGTGCCAGCAGCTTAATGGGGGTCCAAGAGACCCAGTACTTC	CASSLMGVQETQYF
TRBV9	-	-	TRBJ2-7	TGTGCCAGCAGCGTAGGCTCAGGGACCTACGAGCAGTACTTC	CASSVGSGTYEQYF
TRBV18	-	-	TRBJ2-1	TGTGCCAGCTCCCCCCGGGGGCCGACCGAGGTAAATGAGCAGTTCTTC	CASSPRGPTEVNEQFF
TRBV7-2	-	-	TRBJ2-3	TGTGCCAGCAGCCCAGCTTCGATGAGGGATACGCAGTATTTT	CASSPASMRDTQYF
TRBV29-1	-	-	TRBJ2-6	TGCAGCGTTGTCGTAGGGTCTGGGGCCAACGTCCTGACTTTC	CSVVVGSGANVLTF
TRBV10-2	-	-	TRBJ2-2	TGCGCCAGCAGTGGGGGCGGGGAGCTGTTTTTT	CASSGGGELFF
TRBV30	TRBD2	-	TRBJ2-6	TGTGCCTGCTCCCGGGGGGGAACTGGGGCCAACGTCCTGACTTTC	CACSRGGTGANVLTF
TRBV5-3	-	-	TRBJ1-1	TGTGCCAGAAGCTTGATTATGAACACTGAAGCTTTCTTT	CARSLIMNTEAFF
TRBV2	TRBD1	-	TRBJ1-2	TGTGCCAGCAGACCCGGGACAGAAATTTATGGCTACACCTTC	CASRPGTEIYGYTF
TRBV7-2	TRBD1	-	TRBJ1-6	TGTGCCAGCAGCGTAGAGGCAGGGGGAAATTCACCCCTCCACTTT	CASSVEAGGNSPLHF
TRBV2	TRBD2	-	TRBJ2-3	TGTGCCAGCAGTTACATAGCGGGCACGGGTGATACGCAGTATTTT	CASSYIAGTGDTQYF
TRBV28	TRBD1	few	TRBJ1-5	TGTGCCAGCAGTTGGGGACAGGGAAATCAGCCCCAGCATTTT	CASSWGQGNQPQHF
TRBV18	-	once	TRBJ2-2	TGTGCCAGCTCACCCCTTCACGCGAACACCGGGGAGCTGTTTTTT	CASSPLHANTGELFF